Listed below are T cell receptor beta chains from one sample, sequenced in a study of T-cell reconstitution after alpha-beta-depleted transplantation in children. TCRdb re-called the PCR reads with MiXCR, one entry per CDR3 protein. The sample has about 870,000 distinct CDR3 sequences, 15% to 20% seen once. The sample in question was PBMCs, mostly from graft donor cells, obtained 360 days after TCRalphabeta/CD19-depleted stem cell transplant. The source of these receptors is a male patient younger than 18 who had a stem cell transplant for acute lymphoblastic leukemia, so the T cells may come from the graft donor. Both conserved end residues are part of each CDR3. The D gene is left open where the match is weak. Clone size appears in some rows only: once, few, many, or a class for an expanded clone.

d_call	v_call	clone_size	j_call	cdr3_nt	cdr3_aa
TRBD1	TRBV12-3/TRBV12-4	few	TRBJ1-5	TGTGCCAGCAGTTTAAAGGGACAGGGCAATAGCAATCAGCCCCAGCATTTT	CASSLKGQGNSNQPQHF
NA	TRBV4-1	few	TRBJ2-1	TGCGCCAGCAGCCAAGGGAGTCTTATGCCCAATGAGCAGTTCTTC	CASSQGSLMPNEQFF
TRBD2	TRBV12-3/TRBV12-4	NA	TRBJ2-1	TGTGCCAGCAGTCGACTAGCGGGGTTCAATGAGCAGTTCTTC	CASSRLAGFNEQFF
TRBD1	TRBV9	NA	TRBJ1-2	TGTGCCAGCAGCGTAGGCCTTGGGACAGGGGGTGGCTACACCTTC	CASSVGLGTGGGYTF
TRBD2	TRBV3-1	NA	TRBJ2-3	TGTGCCAGCTGTTTTTCCCTAGCGGGAGGGCCGAAGCCAGATACGCAGTATTTT	CASCFSLAGGPKPDTQYF
NA	TRBV11-1	few	TRBJ2-1	TGTGCCAGCAGCTTAACGAAGGTGGCCTCCGGAGCCAGATACAATGAGCAGTTCTTC	CASSLTKVASGARYNEQFF
NA	TRBV20-1	many	TRBJ1-2	TGCAGTGCTTCGGCAGGGGTAATCGGCTACACCTTC	CSASAGVIGYTF
TRBD2	TRBV5-1	few	TRBJ2-5	TGCGCCAGCAGCTTGGCTCGCACTAGCGGGCAGGAAGAGACCCAGTACTTC	CASSLARTSGQEETQYF
NA	TRBV12-3/TRBV12-4	NA	TRBJ1-5	TGTGCCAGCAGGCTGGACTGGGGTCAGCCCCAGCATTTT	CASRLDWGQPQHF
NA	TRBV7-6	NA	TRBJ2-1	TGTGCCAGCAGCTTAGAATGGGGCGGGCACAATGAGCAGTTCTTC	CASSLEWGGHNEQFF
TRBD2	TRBV5-1	NA	TRBJ2-2	TGCGCCAGCAGCCCCGCCTTAGCGGGAGAAAGGAACACCGGGGAGCTGTTTTTT	CASSPALAGERNTGELFF
NA	TRBV7-7	few	TRBJ2-2	TGTGCCAGCAGCTTAGATTCGTGGCGCGTTCTAAACACCGGGGAGCTGTTTTTT	CASSLDSWRVLNTGELFF
TRBD1	TRBV6-5	NA	TRBJ1-2	TGTGCCAGCAGTTACGACGGGACAGGGGCCTTCTATGGCTACACCTTC	CASSYDGTGAFYGYTF
NA	TRBV2	NA	TRBJ2-3	TGTGCCAGCTTCAAGGGTGATACGCAGTATTTT	CASFKGDTQYF
NA	TRBV7-9	few	TRBJ2-5	TGTGCCAGCAGCTTACTGACCCCAAGATATACCCAGTACTTC	CASSLLTPRYTQYF
TRBD2	TRBV29-1	NA	TRBJ2-7	TGCAGCGTTGAAGGGGGGACTAGCGGTTCCTACGAGCAGTACTTC	CSVEGGTSGSYEQYF
NA	TRBV5-1	few	TRBJ2-2	TGCGCCAGCAGCGACGCATGGAACACCGGGGAGCTGTTTTTT	CASSDAWNTGELFF
TRBD1	TRBV4-2	few	TRBJ1-1	TGTGCCAGCGGATGGACAGGGTCCAAGAACACTGAAGCTTTCTTT	CASGWTGSKNTEAFF
TRBD2	TRBV12-3/TRBV12-4	NA	TRBJ2-7	TGTGCCAGCAGTCCGAACGGTTTTTATAGCGGGAGGCAGTACGAGCAGTACTTC	CASSPNGFYSGRQYEQYF
NA	TRBV7-3	NA	TRBJ2-3	TGTGCCAGCAGCTTAAATCCAGGACTCGGCACAGATACGCAGTATTTT	CASSLNPGLGTDTQYF
TRBD2	TRBV7-9	few	TRBJ2-1	TGTGCCAGCAGCTTAGTTATCCTGACTAGCGGGGGTTCCTACAATGAGCAGTTCTTC	CASSLVILTSGGSYNEQFF
NA	TRBV20-1	NA	TRBJ2-7	TGCAGTGCTAGAGATTATGGGGGAGCGTCCTACGAGCAGTACTTC	CSARDYGGASYEQYF
NA	TRBV5-1	NA	TRBJ2-5	TGCGCCAGCAGCTTGTCAGTGGGACTCGAAGAGACCCAGTACTTC	CASSLSVGLEETQYF
TRBD1	TRBV5-1	many	TRBJ2-5	TGCGCCAGCAGGGATCCGGACAGGTTGACACGAGAGACCCAGTACTTC	CASRDPDRLTRETQYF
NA	TRBV5-1	NA	TRBJ2-3	TGCGCCAGCAGCTTGTTGACGGACACAGATACGCAGTATTTT	CASSLLTDTDTQYF
NA	TRBV4-2	few	TRBJ2-7	TGTGCCAGCAGCCCAGAGGGCCTTATTTTTGAGCAGTACTTC	CASSPEGLIFEQYF
NA	TRBV20-1	NA	TRBJ2-2	TGCAGTGCTAGAGAAACGACGGGACAAACCTTCACCGGGGAGCTGTTTTTT	CSARETTGQTFTGELFF
NA	TRBV27	many	TRBJ2-7	TGTGCCAGCAGTCCCCAAGCGGGACACCTAAGCTCCTACGAGCAGTACTTC	CASSPQAGHLSSYEQYF
NA	TRBV5-5	NA	TRBJ2-7	TGTGCCAGCGCCGCCGGGCCCCTGTACGAGCAGTACTTC	CASAAGPLYEQYF
NA	TRBV7-7	NA	TRBJ2-7	TGTGCCAGCAGCCCCCCTGGGGGCTCCGAGCAGTACTTC	CASSPPGGSEQYF
NA	TRBV19	NA	TRBJ1-2	TGTGCCAGTAGACCCGGACAGTTTCGCGGCTACACCTTC	CASRPGQFRGYTF
TRBD1	TRBV6-5	few	TRBJ1-5	TGTGCCAGCAGTTACTCGACAGGGGGCGATCAGCCCCAGCATTTT	CASSYSTGGDQPQHF
NA	TRBV14	NA	TRBJ2-2	TGTGCCAGCACTCTTCGGCAGGTGGGGAACACCGGGGAGCTGTTTTTT	CASTLRQVGNTGELFF
NA	TRBV7-6	NA	TRBJ2-7	TGTGCCAGCAGCTTATACGACTTGGGGCTGGGTGAGCAGTACTTC	CASSLYDLGLGEQYF
TRBD2	TRBV7-3	NA	TRBJ2-1	TGTGCCAGCAGCTTGCAAGCGGGAGGAGGTAATGAGCAGTTCTTC	CASSLQAGGGNEQFF
TRBD2	TRBV20-1	few	TRBJ2-7	TGCAGTGCTAGAGAGGAGGTAGCGGGAGGGCGGGAGCAGTACTTC	CSAREEVAGGREQYF
TRBD1	TRBV15	NA	TRBJ2-1	TGTGCCACCAGCAGAGAATACAGGGGAAGCGATAATGAGCAGTTCTTC	CATSREYRGSDNEQFF
TRBD1	TRBV24-1	few	TRBJ1-2	TGTGCCACCAGTGAAACCGGACAGGGCTTCTATGGCTACACCTTC	CATSETGQGFYGYTF
NA	TRBV7-2	few	TRBJ1-5	TGTGCCAGCAGCTCCTTAGTAGGTCAGCCCCAGCATTTT	CASSSLVGQPQHF
NA	TRBV5-1	few	TRBJ2-7	TGCGCCAGCAGCTTGGAGGGGGGGCCAGGCTACGAGCAGTACTTC	CASSLEGGPGYEQYF
TRBD1	TRBV29-1	NA	TRBJ2-5	TGCAGCGTGGCTGGGACAGACCTCCCAGAGGCCCAGTACTTC	CSVAGTDLPEAQYF
NA	TRBV5-5	NA	TRBJ2-7	TGTGCCAGCAAAATCCGCCCAGGGTCCCCCGAGCAGTACTTC	CASKIRPGSPEQYF
NA	TRBV20-1	NA	TRBJ2-2	TGCAGTGCTAGAGGCCCCTCGAACACCGGGGAGCTGTTTTTT	CSARGPSNTGELFF
NA	TRBV7-8	NA	TRBJ2-3	TGTGCCAGCAGCTTAGTTGGAGGGGGGTCCGCCACAGATACGCAGTATTTT	CASSLVGGGSATDTQYF